The clone carrying this T cell receptor beta chain has only one observation. This table comes from immunoSEQ multiplex PCR, and its TCRdb copy is limited to in-frame clones, with some not included. The data hold more than 90,000 clones, with approximately 87% observed a single time. The CDR3 sequence is 12 residues long. V gave up 5 bases and J gave up 7 bases, with 9 bases separating them. The germline gives CDR1 LNHDA, CDR2 SQIVND (reference sequence). These data come from a study of blood T cell repertoires in COVID-19. Sequencing was performed on peripheral blood. This clonotype originated in a man in his 70s who had recovered from COVID-19. The chain has TRBV19 and TRBJ1-5, with no clear D. Written as DNA, the CDR3 is TGTGCCAGTAGTCCCGCGCGGCAGCCCCAGCATTTT. Translating gives CASSPARQPQHF. Combining the CDR3 with reference TRBV19 and TRBJ1-5 gives the whole variable domain DGGITQSPKYLFRKEGQNVTLSCEQNLNHDAMYWYRQDPGQGLRLIYYSQIVNDFQKGDIAEGYSVSREKKESFPLTVTSAQKNPTAFYLCASSPARQPQHFGDGTRLSIL.